This T cell receptor (beta chain) was recorded in a study of blood T cell repertoires in COVID-19. For the study at large: Specimens from acute and convalescent COVID-19 originated in the United States, Italy and Spain.

Method: immunoSEQ multiplex PCR; TCRdb's copy keeps in-frame clones and lacks some. Of approximately 340,000 clones in the sample, approximately 90% were seen once. Germline-derived CDR1 and CDR2 are SGHTA and FQGTGA. The CDR3 totals 15 residues. V was cut by 0 bases and J by 3 bases, with 11 bases left in between. One Seattle source followed patients from active infection through their disease course. V is TRBV7-3 and J is TRBJ1-1; D might be TRBD1 (6 bases). The origin of this receptor is a man aged 25-45 years with COVID-19, enrolled during active disease. The specimen sequenced was peripheral blood. For the CDR3, the DNA is TGTGCCAGCAGCTTAACATCGGACAGCTACACTGAAGCTTTCTTT. It encodes CASSLTSDSYTEAFF. Drawing the rest from reference TRBV7-3 and TRBJ1-1, the complete variable domain is GAGVSQTPSNKVTEKGKYVELRCDPISGHTALYWYRQSLGQGPEFLIYFQGTGAADDSGLPNDRFFAVRPEGSVSTLKIQRTERGDSAVYLCASSLTSDSYTEAFFGQGTRLTVV.